This T cell receptor beta chain is from a study of response to subunit inactivated influenza vaccine. TCRdb analysed the RT-PCR reads with MiXCR anew, one entry per CDR3 protein. The data show roughly 620,000 distinct CDR3 sequences, around 10% seen once. CDR3 size: 14 residues. V was cut by 3 bases and J by 3 bases, with 11 bases left in between. Per the germline V gene, CDR1 is SNHLY and CDR2 is FYNNEI. A few counts support this clonotype. Its antigen is unknown. The study, taken as a whole, reports: The authors suggested that every seasonal influenza vaccination recruits few new T cells.

These data are also associated with another study on T cells expressing NK-cell markers. As that report states: For TCR beta, cDNA was produced by 5'RACE template switching with UMIs. One of the eight sequenced donors was seronegative, whereas the other seven were HCMV-seropositive. In a handful of donors, dominant NKG2C+ clonotypes were about 1.0-7.5% of CD8+ T cells.

The V and J genes are TRBV2 and TRBJ1-2; tentative D call: TRBD1 (6 bases). The sequence was collected from a man between 45 and 60 years old who received an inactivated influenza vaccine. Here the sequenced sample was PBMCs from blood, taken on the day of vaccination. The CDR3 here is CASSEQGQDYGYTF. The CDR3 region has the DNA TGTGCCAGCAGTGAGCAGGGGCAGGACTATGGCTACACCTTC. The full variable domain, in which reference TRBV2 and TRBJ1-2 provide the parts outside the CDR3, is EPEVTQTPSHQVTQMGQEVILRCVPISNHLYFYWYRQILGQKVEFLVSFYNNEISEKSEIFDDQFSVERPDGSNFTLKIRSTKLEDSAMYFCASSEQGQDYGYTFGSGTRLTVV.